What follows are 20 T cell receptor beta chains derived from one specimen sequenced in a study of control samples from healthy donors and cancer patients. Sequencing used immunoSEQ multiplex PCR; TCRdb keeps in-frame clones, though not all of them. The repertoire holds more than 95,000 clones, with approximately 87% as singletons. Material: blood. These receptor sequences come from a man between 60 and 75 years old in good health.

The chain joins TRBV3-1 (or the pseudogene TRBV3-2) to TRBJ1-2, with D possibly TRBD1 on 5 matching bases. The germline V and J ends were trimmed by 1 base and 3 bases, with 9 bases remaining between them. The CDR3 length is 14 residues. Germline V CDR1 and CDR2: LGHDT, YNNKEL (reference sequence). Here the CDR3 DNA reads TGTGCCAGCAGCCAAGGGGTCAGGGACTATGGCTACACCTTC. Translating it yields CASSQGVRDYGYTF.

The rearrangement joins TRBV19 to TRBJ1-1; D uncertain. Germline lookup yields CDR1 LNHDA and CDR2 SQIVND (reference sequence). The V end lost 3 bases, the J end lost 4 bases, and 9 bases lay between the germline ends. This CDR3 spans 13 amino acids. The CDR3 bases are TGTGCCAGTAGTATTTCAACGGTCACTGAAGCTTTCTTT. It specifies CASSISTVTEAFF. Combining the CDR3 with reference TRBV19 and TRBJ1-1 gives the whole variable domain DGGITQSPKYLFRKEGQNVTLSCEQNLNHDAMYWYRQDPGQGLRLIYYSQIVNDFQKGDIAEGYSVSREKKESFPLTVTSAQKNPTAFYLCASSISTVTEAFFGQGTRLTVV.

The chain couples TRBV6-4 to TRBJ2-6; a weak D match, TRBD1 (5 bases). The CDR3 has 16 residues. Germline lookup yields CDR1 MRHNA and CDR2 SNTAGT. The V gene lost 8 bases and the J gene lost 9 bases, with 23 bases spanning the gap. CDR3 protein: CASQGSPPRKSNVLTF. The CDR3 nucleotides read TGTGCCAGCCAGGGTTCGCCCCCTAGAAAGAGCAACGTCCTGACTTTC.

This clone has just a few counts. The chain carries TRBV24-1 and TRBJ2-7, with a tentative D call TRBD1 (6 bases). Trimming took off 2 bases at V and 1 base at J, with 14 bases between the two ends. Germline V gives CDR1 KGHDR, CDR2 SFDVKD. The CDR3 consists of 16 residues. CDR3 sequence reads: CATSDSRGQYSYEQYF. The CDR3 DNA follows: TGTGCCACCAGTGATTCGAGAGGACAGTATTCCTACGAGCAGTACTTC.

The rearrangement uses TRBV3-1 (or the pseudogene TRBV3-2) and TRBJ2-1; 9 nucleotides line up with TRBD1. This CDR3 is built from 17 residues. The ends lost 0 bases at V and 4 bases at J; junction bases unmatched: 7. CDR1 LGHDT and CDR2 YNNKEL come from the germline V gene (reference sequence). The CDR3 spells CASSQDLDRGGYNEQFF. As DNA, the CDR3 is TGTGCCAGCAGCCAAGATCTAGACAGGGGGGGATACAATGAGCAGTTCTTC.

This clone appeared a single time. Here the CDR3 DNA reads TGTGCCAGCTCACCGGTGGGGGCGACTGGGGCCAACGTCCTGACTTTC. Translation: CASSPVGATGANVLTF. The V call is TRBV18, the J call TRBJ2-6; D possibly corresponds to TRBD1 (6 bases). CDR3 length: 16 amino acids. V gave up 3 bases and J gave up 2 bases, with 11 bases separating them. Germline CDR1 reads KGHSH; CDR2 reads LQKENI.

The chain recombines TRBV5-8 with TRBJ2-7; 7 bases agree with TRBD1. The germline CDR1 and CDR2 sequences are SGHTS and YDEGEE. The length of the CDR3 is 15 residues. V lost 0 bases to trimming and J lost 1 base; unmatched junction nucleotides: 4. The CDR3 protein is CASSLGTGPSYEQYF. The CDR3 coding sequence is TGTGCCAGCAGCTTGGGGACAGGTCCTTCCTACGAGCAGTACTTC.

The V gene is TRBV20-1, the J gene TRBJ1-2, with D uncertain. V was shortened by 3 bases and J by 0 bases, with 11 bases between the two germline ends. Germline V gene data show CDR1 as DFQATT and CDR2 as SNEGSKA (reference sequence). CDR3 size: 14 residues. CDR3 coding DNA: TGCAGTGCTAGTACCCTACCCACTAACTATGGCTACACCTTC. Its protein product is CSASTLPTNYGYTF.

This clone appeared a single time. V is TRBV13 and J is TRBJ2-2; weak D call: TRBD2 (5 bases). This CDR3 spans 13 amino acids. V was clipped by 6 bases and J by 3 bases, with 8 bases between them. CDR1 and CDR2 from the germline V gene are PRHDT and FYEKMQ (reference sequence). In DNA form, the CDR3 reads TGTGCCAGCAGTTTACTAGACACCGGGGAGCTGTTTTTT. Translated, it gives CASSLLDTGELFF.

V usage is TRBV7-2 and J usage is TRBJ2-5; TRBD2 is a possible D gene (6 bases). The CDR3 covers 15 residues. V lost 5 bases and J 7 bases, leaving 20 bases between the germline ends. Germline assignment: CDR1 SGHTA and CDR2 FQGNSA. The CDR3 DNA follows: TGTGCCAGCAGCGATGAGCGGGTACCACTGGGGACCCAGTACTTC. Protein sequence: CASSDERVPLGTQYF.

This clone was detected only once. The chain uses TRBV6-5 and TRBJ1-2, with TRBD1 as a possible D gene (6 bases). The V end was cut by 2 bases, the J end by 5 bases, with 9 bases between. Germline V gene lookup returns CDR1 MNHEY and CDR2 SVGAGI. This CDR3 has 13 amino acids. Written as DNA, the CDR3 is TGTGCCAGCAGTTACAGCAGGGGATATGGCTACACCTTC. Encoded protein: CASSYSRGYGYTF.

The gene calls are TRBV5-6 and TRBJ1-4; 7 bases fit TRBD1. This CDR3 spans 14 amino acids. The junction had 8 bases not matched to a gene; V was cut back by 4 bases and J by 8 bases. Per the germline V gene, CDR1 is SGHDT and CDR2 is YYEEEE. The CDR3 nucleotides are TGTGCCAGCAGCCAAGACAGGGTTCACGAAAAACTGTTTTTT. It translates to CASSQDRVHEKLFF.

The J gene is TRBJ2-6, the V gene TRBV19, with a tentative D call TRBD2 (5 bases). Germline assignment: CDR1 LNHDA and CDR2 SQIVND (reference sequence). The CDR3 extends over 16 amino acids. Trimming cost V 0 bases and J 4 bases, with 10 bases left between them. The CDR3 DNA reads TGTGCCAGTAGTATAGATAGTAGCGCAGGGGCCAACGTCCTGACTTTC. Its translation is CASSIDSSAGANVLTF.

The rearrangement uses TRBV27 and TRBJ2-4, with TRBD2 identical over 12 bases. This CDR3 has 16 residues. Germline lookup yields CDR1 MNHEY and CDR2 SMNVEV (reference sequence). Trimming took 3 bases from V and 6 from J; bases not matched to a gene: 6. The CDR3 loop reads CASSFRTGLAGNIQYF. In DNA, the CDR3 is TGTGCCAGCAGTTTTCGTACGGGACTAGCGGGAAACATTCAGTACTTC.

The sample holds a few counts of this clone. Other DNA sequences from this sample encode an identical CDR3 as well. The chain employs TRBV18 and TRBJ1-6, with 7 positions matching TRBD1. With V trimmed by 6 bases and J by 5 bases, 4 bases remained unmatched. Germline lookup yields CDR1 KGHSH and CDR2 LQKENI. The CDR3 consists of 14 residues. CDR3 in DNA: TGTGCCAGCTCTAGAGACAGGGATAATTCACCCCTCCACTTT. Translation: CASSRDRDNSPLHF.

The J gene is TRBJ1-2, the V gene TRBV7-3; 8 nucleotides align to TRBD1. In germline, CDR1 is SGHTA, CDR2 FQGTGA. The CDR3 runs to 13 residues. Trimming removed 5 bases from V and 5 bases from J; junction bases left unmatched: 4. This CDR3 reads CASSPDRDYGYTF. For the CDR3, the DNA is TGTGCCAGCAGCCCGGACAGGGATTATGGCTACACCTTC. The complete variable domain, with remaining parts taken from reference TRBV7-3 and TRBJ1-2, reads GAGVSQTPSNKVTEKGKYVELRCDPISGHTALYWYRQSLGQGPEFLIYFQGTGAADDSGLPNDRFFAVRPEGSVSTLKIQRTERGDSAVYLCASSPDRDYGYTFGSGTRLTVV.

This clone was counted only a few times. The rearrangement uses TRBV6-5 and TRBJ1-1; a weak D match, TRBD1 (5 bases). The length of the CDR3 is 13 residues. Germline V lookup: CDR1 MNHEY, CDR2 SVGAGI. V lost 6 bases and J lost 4, with 12 bases in between. CDR3 in amino acids: CASRNRGATEAFF. The CDR3 nucleotides read TGTGCCAGCAGAAATAGGGGCGCCACTGAAGCTTTCTTT.

CDR3 DNA: TGCGCCAGCAGCCAGACGCGGAGGGTTTTGAACACTGAAGCTTTCTTT. This translates into CASSQTRRVLNTEAFF. This chain joins TRBV4-1 and TRBJ1-1; D gene ambiguous. The CDR3 spans 16 residues. The V gene's germline CDR1 is MGHRA and CDR2 YSYEKL. V was trimmed by 3 bases and J by 0 bases, leaving 14 bases between them.

The chain has TRBV27 and TRBJ1-1; no definite D call. The germline V gene encodes CDR1 MNHEY and CDR2 SMNVEV (reference sequence). CDR3 length: 14 amino acids. The ends were cut back, 1 base at V and 1 base at J, with 7 bases in the middle. The CDR3 loop reads CASSLFGWNTEAFF. Here the CDR3 DNA reads TGTGCCAGCAGTTTATTTGGGTGGAACACTGAAGCTTTCTTT.

The chain uses TRBV7-9 and TRBJ1-1; weak D call: TRBD1 (6 bases). V was clipped by 6 bases and J by 1 base, with 15 bases between them. The CDR3 contains 15 residues. Germline CDR1 SEHNR, CDR2 FQNEAQ (reference sequence). The DNA of the CDR3 is TGTGCCAGCAGTCACCCGTGGGACAAGAACACTGAAGCTTTCTTT. It codes for CASSHPWDKNTEAFF.